This record covers a single TCR beta chain. Clones were read by immunoSEQ multiplex PCR, and TCRdb kept only the in-frame ones, dropping some. The sample shows 25,000 to 35,000 clones, 50% to 75% of them seen only once. This entry comes from a study of early stage breast cancer tumors. The V gene lost 0 bases and the J gene lost 6 bases, with 21 bases spanning the gap. The CDR3 runs 18 residues. Germline CDR1 and CDR2: SGHDN and FVKESK. The specimen was breast tumor tissue. This receptor was obtained from a person in their fifties with breast cancer. The rearrangement joins TRBV14 to TRBJ2-1; D is perhaps TRBD2 (6 bases). DNA of the CDR3: TGTGCCAGCAGCCAAGATAAAGGGGCGGGACTGCGCTCCAATGAGCAGTTCTTC. Its translation: CASSQDKGAGLRSNEQFF.